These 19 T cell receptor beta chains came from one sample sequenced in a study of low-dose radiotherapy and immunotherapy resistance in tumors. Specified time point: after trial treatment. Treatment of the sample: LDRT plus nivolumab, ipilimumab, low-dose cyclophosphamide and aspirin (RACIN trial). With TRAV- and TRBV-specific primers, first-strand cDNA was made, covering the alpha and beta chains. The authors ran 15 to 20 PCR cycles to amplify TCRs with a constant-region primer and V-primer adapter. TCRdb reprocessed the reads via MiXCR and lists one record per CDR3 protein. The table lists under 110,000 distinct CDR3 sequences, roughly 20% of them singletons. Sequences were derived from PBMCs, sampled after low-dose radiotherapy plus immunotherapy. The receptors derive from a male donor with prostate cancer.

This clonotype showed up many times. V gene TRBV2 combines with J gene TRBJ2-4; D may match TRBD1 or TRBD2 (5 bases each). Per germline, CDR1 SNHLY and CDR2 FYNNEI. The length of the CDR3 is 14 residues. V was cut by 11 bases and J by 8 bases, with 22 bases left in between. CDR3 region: CASRFGTHLHIQYF. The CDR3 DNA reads TGTGCCTCGAGGTTTGGGACCCACCTTCACATTCAGTACTTC.

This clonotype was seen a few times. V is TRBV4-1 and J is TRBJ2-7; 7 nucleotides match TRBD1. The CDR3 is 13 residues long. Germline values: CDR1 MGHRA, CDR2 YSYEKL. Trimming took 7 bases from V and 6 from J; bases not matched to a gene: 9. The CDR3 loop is CASKETGSREQYF. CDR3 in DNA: TGCGCCAGCAAAGAGACAGGGAGTCGCGAGCAGTACTTC.

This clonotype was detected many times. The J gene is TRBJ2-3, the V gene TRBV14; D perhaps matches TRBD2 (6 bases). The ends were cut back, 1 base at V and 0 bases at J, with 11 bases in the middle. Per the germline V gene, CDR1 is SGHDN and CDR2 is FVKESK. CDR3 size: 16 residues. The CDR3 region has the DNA TGTGCCAGCAGCCAAGTTCCAGCGGGTAGCACAGATACGCAGTATTTT. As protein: CASSQVPAGSTDTQYF. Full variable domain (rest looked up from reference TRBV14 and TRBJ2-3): EAGVTQFPSHSVIEKGQTVTLRCDPISGHDNLYWYRRVMGKEIKFLLHFVKESKQDESGMPNNRFLAERTGGTYSTLKVQPAELEDSGVYFCASSQVPAGSTDTQYFGPGTRLTVL.

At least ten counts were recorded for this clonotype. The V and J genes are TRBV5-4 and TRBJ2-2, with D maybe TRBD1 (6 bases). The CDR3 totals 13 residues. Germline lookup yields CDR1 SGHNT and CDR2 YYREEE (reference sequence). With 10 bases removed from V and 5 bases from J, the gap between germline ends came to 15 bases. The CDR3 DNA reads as TGTGCCGGCAAAGGGGGAAGGACCGGGGAGCTGTTTTTT. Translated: CAGKGGRTGELFF.

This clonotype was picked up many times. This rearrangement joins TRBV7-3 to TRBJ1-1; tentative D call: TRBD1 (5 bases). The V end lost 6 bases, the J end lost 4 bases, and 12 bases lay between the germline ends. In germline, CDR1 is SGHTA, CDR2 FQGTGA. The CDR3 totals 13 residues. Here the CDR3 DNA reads TGTGCCAGCAGTTCAGGGTGGGGCACTGAAGCTTTCTTT. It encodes CASSSGWGTEAFF.

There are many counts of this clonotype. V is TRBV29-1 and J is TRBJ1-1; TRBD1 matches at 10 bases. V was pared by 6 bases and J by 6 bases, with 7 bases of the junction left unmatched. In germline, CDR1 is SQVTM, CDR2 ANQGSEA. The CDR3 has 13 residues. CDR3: CSVAGQGGAEAFF. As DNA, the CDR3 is TGCAGCGTCGCAGGACAGGGGGGTGCTGAAGCTTTCTTT. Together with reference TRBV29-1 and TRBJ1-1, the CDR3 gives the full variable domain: SAVISQKPSRDICQRGTSLTIQCQVDSQVTMMFWYRQQPGQSLTLIATANQGSEATYESGFVIDKFPISRPNLTFSTLTVSNMSPEDSSIYLCSVAGQGGAEAFFGQGTRLTVV.

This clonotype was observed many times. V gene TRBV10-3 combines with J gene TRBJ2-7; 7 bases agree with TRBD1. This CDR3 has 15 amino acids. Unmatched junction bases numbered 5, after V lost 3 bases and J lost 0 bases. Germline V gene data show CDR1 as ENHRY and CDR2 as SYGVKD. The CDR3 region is CAISDTQGVSYEQYF. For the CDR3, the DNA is TGTGCCATCAGTGATACTCAGGGGGTCTCCTACGAGCAGTACTTC.

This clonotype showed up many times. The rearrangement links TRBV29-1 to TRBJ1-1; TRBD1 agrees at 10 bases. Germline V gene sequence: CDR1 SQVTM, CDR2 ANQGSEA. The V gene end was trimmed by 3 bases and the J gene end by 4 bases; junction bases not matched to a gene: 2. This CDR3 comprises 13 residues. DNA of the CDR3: TGCAGCGTTGACGGACAGGGGGGCACTGAAGCTTTCTTT. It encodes CSVDGQGGTEAFF.

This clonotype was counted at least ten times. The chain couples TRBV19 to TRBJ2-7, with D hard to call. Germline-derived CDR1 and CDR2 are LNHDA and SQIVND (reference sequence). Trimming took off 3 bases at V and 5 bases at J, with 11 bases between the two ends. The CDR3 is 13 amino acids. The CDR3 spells CASSMSVGDEQYF. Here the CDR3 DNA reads TGTGCCAGTAGTATGAGTGTTGGGGACGAGCAGTACTTC. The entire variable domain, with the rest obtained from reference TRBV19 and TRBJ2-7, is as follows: DGGITQSPKYLFRKEGQNVTLSCEQNLNHDAMYWYRQDPGQGLRLIYYSQIVNDFQKGDIAEGYSVSREKKESFPLTVTSAQKNPTAFYLCASSMSVGDEQYFGPGTRLTVT.

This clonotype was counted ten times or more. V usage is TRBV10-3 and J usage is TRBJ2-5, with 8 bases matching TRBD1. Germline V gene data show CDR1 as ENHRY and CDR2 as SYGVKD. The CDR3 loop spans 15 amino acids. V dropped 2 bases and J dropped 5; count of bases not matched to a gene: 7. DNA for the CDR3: TGTGCCATCAGTGAGCCAGGACAGGGTAGGGAGACCCAGTACTTC. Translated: CAISEPGQGRETQYF.

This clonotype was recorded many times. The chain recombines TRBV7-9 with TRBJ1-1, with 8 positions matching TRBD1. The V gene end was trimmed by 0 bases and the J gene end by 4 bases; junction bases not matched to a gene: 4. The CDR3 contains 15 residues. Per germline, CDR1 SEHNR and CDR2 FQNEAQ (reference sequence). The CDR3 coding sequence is TGTGCCAGCAGCTTAGCGACAGGGGTCTTCACTGAAGCTTTCTTT. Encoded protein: CASSLATGVFTEAFF.

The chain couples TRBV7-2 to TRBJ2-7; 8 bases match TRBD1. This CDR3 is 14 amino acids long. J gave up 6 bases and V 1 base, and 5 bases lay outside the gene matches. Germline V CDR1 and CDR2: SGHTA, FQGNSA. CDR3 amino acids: CASSLVQGGVEQYF. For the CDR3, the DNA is TGTGCCAGCAGCTTAGTACAGGGGGGAGTCGAGCAGTACTTC.

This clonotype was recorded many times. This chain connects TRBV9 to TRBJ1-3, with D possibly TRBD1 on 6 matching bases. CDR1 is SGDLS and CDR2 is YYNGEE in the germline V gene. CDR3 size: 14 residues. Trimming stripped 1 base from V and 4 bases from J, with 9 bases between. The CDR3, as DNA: TGTGCCAGCAGCGTACCCGGACAGGGAAACACCATATATTTT. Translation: CASSVPGQGNTIYF.

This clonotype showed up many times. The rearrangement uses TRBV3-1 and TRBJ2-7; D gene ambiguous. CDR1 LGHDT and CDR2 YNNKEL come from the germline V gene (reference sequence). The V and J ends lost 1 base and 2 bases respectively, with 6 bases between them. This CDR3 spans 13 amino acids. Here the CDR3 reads CASSQGFPYEQYF. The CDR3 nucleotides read TGTGCCAGCAGCCAAGGGTTCCCCTACGAGCAGTACTTC.

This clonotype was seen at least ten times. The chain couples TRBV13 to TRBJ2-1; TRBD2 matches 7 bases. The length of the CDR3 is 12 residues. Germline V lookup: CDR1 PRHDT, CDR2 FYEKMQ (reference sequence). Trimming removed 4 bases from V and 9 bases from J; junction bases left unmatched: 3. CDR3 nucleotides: TGTGCCAGCAGCTGGGGGGAGGGTGAGCAGTTCTTC. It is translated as CASSWGEGEQFF.

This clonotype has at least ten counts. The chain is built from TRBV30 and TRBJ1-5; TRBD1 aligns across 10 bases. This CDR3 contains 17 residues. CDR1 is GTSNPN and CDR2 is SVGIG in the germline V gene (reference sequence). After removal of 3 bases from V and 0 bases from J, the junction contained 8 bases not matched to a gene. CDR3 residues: CAWSADRGGYSNQPQHF. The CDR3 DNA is TGTGCCTGGAGCGCGGACAGGGGGGGGTATAGCAATCAGCCCCAGCATTTT.

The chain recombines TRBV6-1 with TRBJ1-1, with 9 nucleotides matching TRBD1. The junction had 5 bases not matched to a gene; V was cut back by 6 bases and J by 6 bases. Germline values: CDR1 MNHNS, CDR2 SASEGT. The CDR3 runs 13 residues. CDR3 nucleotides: TGTGCCAGCAGACCCGGGACAGGGCCTGAAGCTTTCTTT. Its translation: CASRPGTGPEAFF.

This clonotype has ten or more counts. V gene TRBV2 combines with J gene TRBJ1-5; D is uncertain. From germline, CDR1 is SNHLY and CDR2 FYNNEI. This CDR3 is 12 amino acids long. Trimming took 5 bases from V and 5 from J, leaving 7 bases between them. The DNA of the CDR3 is TGTGCCAGCAGTCCGCACGATCAGCCCCAGCATTTT. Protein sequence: CASSPHDQPQHF.

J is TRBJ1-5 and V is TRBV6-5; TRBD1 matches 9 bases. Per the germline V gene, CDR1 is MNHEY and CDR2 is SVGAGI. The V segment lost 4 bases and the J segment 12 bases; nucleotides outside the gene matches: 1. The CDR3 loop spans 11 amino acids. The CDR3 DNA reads TGTGCCAGCAGTTTGGGACAGGGCCAGCATTTT. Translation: CASSLGQGQHF.